This TCR beta chain was sequenced for a study of regulatory T cells in long-lasting Graves disease. The overall study: With positive TSH receptor antibodies and over 5 years of antithyroid drugs, Graves' disease was considered persistent. Study findings and constraints: The analysis examined peripheral blood only and excluded thyroid tissue. It was in persistent disease that TRBV28, TRBJ1-2 and TRBJ2-5 were favored.

This clonotype was counted a few times. Its specificity is unknown. V was pared by 6 bases and J by 0 bases, with 9 bases between. The CDR3 is 15 amino acids. Stated time point: persistent/refractory GD, antithyroid drugs over 5 years with positive TRAb. PBMCs were the source of the RNA used for TCR sequencing. Tubes containing EDTA received around 9.9 milliliters of drawn peripheral blood. Combining iRepertoire HTBI primers with Arm-PCR of CDR3 regions, the authors built TCR beta libraries. TCRdb called the multiplex PCR reads again in MiXCR, with one record for every CDR3 protein. This table has about half a million distinct CDR3 sequences, about 20% appearing once.

The receptor comes from a female donor with Graves disease. The starting material was peripheral blood mononuclear cells (PBMCs), obtained when the disease was refractory, from a patient treated with antithyroid drugs. V usage is TRBV12-3 or TRBV12-4 and J usage is TRBJ2-6, with D possibly matching TRBD1 (5 bases). This chain's CDR3 is CASRRQLSGANVLTF. In DNA, the CDR3 is TGTGCCAGCAGAAGACAGCTCTCTGGGGCCAACGTCCTGACTTTC.